The sequence of this TCR beta chain was determined in a study of T-cell memory formation after mild COVID-19. The authors produced TCR alpha and TCR beta cDNA libraries with sample barcodes and UMIs by 5'RACE using constant-segment primers. TCRdb itself ran the 5' RACE reads through MiXCR, one entry per CDR3 protein. The sample lists about 340,000 distinct CDR3 sequences, over 20% seen once, with around 13% in the top ten. This clonotype was found a few times. Its antigen remains unknown. Study-level results: Mostly located in CM and EM were contracting CD4+ clones, with contracting CD8+ clones located in EMRA.

The CDR3 consists of 13 residues. Germline values: CDR1 ENHRY, CDR2 SYGVKD. The ends lost 6 bases at V and 1 base at J; junction bases unmatched: 1. Sequencing input: PBMCs or a T cell subset sorted from them (not recorded which). This clonotype was sampled from an adult woman who had mild COVID-19 (a few samples of this study predate the infection). Cell type and time point are not known. The V call is TRBV10-3, the J call TRBJ1-1, with 8 nucleotides matching TRBD1. CDR3: CAIRTGENTEAFF. In DNA, the CDR3 is TGTGCCATCAGGACAGGGGAGAACACTGAAGCTTTCTTT.